These 17 T cell receptor beta chains were sequenced from one sample in a study of cytomegalovirus exposure and HLA in healthy donors. 60 Vbeta and 13 Jbeta primers were used in PCR. Repertoires were generated with immunoSEQ multiplex PCR, while TCRdb's copy carries only in-frame clones and drops some. The sample lists about 110,000 clones; around 77% were seen once. Sequencing was carried out using PBMCs. The receptors derive from a human donor in good health.

The chain uses TRBV5-1 and TRBJ1-2; 9 bases line up with TRBD1. The CDR3 is 17 residues long. Trimming at V came to 0 bases and at J to 8 bases, leaving 14 bases not matched to a gene. Germline assignment: CDR1 SGHRS and CDR2 YFSETQ. The CDR3 nucleotides are TGCGCCAGCAGCTTGGGACAGGGGGTGCAACCCCCGGAAGGCTACACCTTC. Protein product: CASSLGQGVQPPEGYTF.

This clone has only one observation. The genes are TRBV19 and TRBJ1-3; D unresolved. Between the trimmed V and J ends, which lost 4 bases and 4 bases, there was a span of 17 bases. The germline gives CDR1 LNHDA, CDR2 SQIVND (reference sequence). The CDR3 is 16 amino acids. The CDR3 DNA follows: TGTGCCAGTAGTAGCCGACCGGGATCGGGGGGAAACACCATATATTTT. It translates to CASSSRPGSGGNTIYF.

V is TRBV25-1 and J is TRBJ2-7, with TRBD2 matching over 9 bases. The CDR3 is 17 residues long. Trimming at V came to 3 bases and at J to 7 bases, leaving 16 bases not matched to a gene. The germline gives CDR1 MGHDK, CDR2 SYGVNS. The CDR3 region has the DNA TGTGCCAGCAGTGACGTTAGCGGGAGTCTTCGCTCGGGGGAGCAGTACTTC. Translated: CASSDVSGSLRSGEQYF.

This clone occurred once. This chain uses TRBV6-6 with TRBJ2-3; TRBD2 matches at 7 bases. The CDR3 runs to 16 residues. CDR1 is MNHNY and CDR2 is SVGAGI in the germline V gene (reference sequence). Germline trimming cut 6 bases from V and 0 bases from J; bases unmatched to any gene: 9. The CDR3 sequence: CASSPGLADSTDTQYF. The CDR3 DNA follows: TGTGCCAGCAGCCCAGGGCTAGCGGATAGCACAGATACGCAGTATTTT.

V gene TRBV6-5 combines with J gene TRBJ1-2; 7 bases are shared with TRBD1. Germline assignment: CDR1 MNHEY and CDR2 SVGAGI. With 5 bases clipped from V and 8 bases from J, the junction kept 14 bases outside the gene matches. The CDR3 has 15 amino acids. This CDR3 reads CASSIQGPQGYGYTF. DNA of the CDR3: TGTGCCAGCAGTATACAGGGGCCGCAAGGCTACGGCTACACCTTC.

CDR3: CASSLVAGADGYTF. The CDR3 nucleotides read TGTGCCAGCAGCTTAGTCGCGGGGGCGGATGGCTACACCTTC. This chain joins TRBV11-2 and TRBJ1-2, with D tentatively TRBD1 (6 bases). CDR1 is SGHAT, CDR2 FQNNGV, per germline. This CDR3 is built from 14 residues. V lost 1 base and J 6 bases, leaving 12 bases between the germline ends.

The chain carries TRBV27 and TRBJ2-1, with TRBD2 identical over 8 bases. The CDR3 is 16 amino acids. V gave up 3 bases and J gave up 2 bases; unmatched junction bases: 6. CDR1 and CDR2 (germline): MNHEY, SMNVEV (reference sequence). Here the CDR3 DNA reads TGTGCCAGCAGTTTTTCTCGGGGGGGAACCTACAATGAGCAGTTCTTC. Translation: CASSFSRGGTYNEQFF.

The chain uses TRBV21-1 and TRBJ1-2. TRBV21-1 is a known pseudogene. There are 15 residues in the CDR3. The CDR3 DNA reads as TGTGCCAGCACAACTGGGGGGGGATCGCGGTTTGGCTACACCTTC. It is translated as CASTTGGGSRFGYTF.

The chain couples TRBV28 to TRBJ1-5; 10 bases are a match to TRBD1. Germline V gives CDR1 MDHEN, CDR2 SYDVKM. V was clipped by 5 bases and J by 5 bases; unmatched bases: 3. CDR3 length: 14 residues. The CDR3 reads CASSEGQGDQPQHF. The CDR3 DNA reads TGTGCCAGCAGTGAAGGACAGGGGGATCAGCCCCAGCATTTT.

The chain recombines TRBV7-2 with TRBJ2-7; 9 bases agree with TRBD1. The germline V gene has CDR1 SGHTA and CDR2 FQGNSA. V lost 4 bases to trimming and J lost 2 bases; unmatched junction nucleotides: 6. CDR3 size: 15 residues. The CDR3 here is CASSSGQGLTYEQYF. As DNA, the CDR3 is TGTGCCAGCAGCTCTGGACAGGGGCTAACCTACGAGCAGTACTTC.

This chain uses TRBV5-1 with TRBJ2-5, with D hard to call. The length of the CDR3 is 14 residues. V lost 0 bases, J lost 1 base, and 7 bases lay in between. The V gene's germline CDR1 is SGHRS and CDR2 YFSETQ. The CDR3 DNA reads TGCGCCAGCAGCTTGGAGAGGCTCCAAGAGACCCAGTACTTC. Its translation is CASSLERLQETQYF.

The CDR3 sequence is CASSEEASTDTQYF. As DNA, the CDR3 is TGCGCCAGCAGCGAGGAGGCTAGCACAGATACGCAGTATTTT. The chain uses TRBV5-1 and TRBJ2-3; D perhaps matches TRBD2 (5 bases). The CDR3 length is 14 residues. Trimming stripped 4 bases from V and 0 bases from J, with 9 bases between. The V gene's germline CDR1 is SGHRS and CDR2 YFSETQ.

This clone was recorded a few times. The V gene is TRBV21-1, the J gene TRBJ1-1. TRBV21-1 is a known pseudogene. CDR3 size: 15 residues. The CDR3 protein is CASSNEEGLNTEAFF. The CDR3 region has the DNA TGTGCCAGCAGCAATGAGGAGGGCCTGAACACTGAAGCTTTCTTT.

The rearrangement links TRBV5-4 to TRBJ1-6; TRBD1 matches 7 bases. J lost 4 bases, V lost 5 bases, and 9 bases had no gene match. The CDR3 sequence is 16 residues long. Germline-derived CDR1 and CDR2 are SGHNT and YYREEE (reference sequence). The CDR3 region has the DNA TGTGCCAGCAGATTTACCCCGGGACAGTATAATTCACCCCTCCACTTT. The encoded protein is CASRFTPGQYNSPLHF.

CDR3 region: CASSSTGFLSGNTIYF. The DNA for the CDR3 is TGTGCCAGCAGTTCTACAGGTTTCCTCTCTGGAAACACCATATATTTT. The J gene is TRBJ1-3, the V gene TRBV6-5; D perhaps matches TRBD1 (5 bases). The CDR3 runs to 16 residues. Looked up from germline, CDR1 is MNHEY and CDR2 is SVGAGI. Trimming pared 4 bases from V and 0 bases from J, leaving 13 bases between.

The genes are TRBV5-5 and TRBJ2-1; 9 positions match TRBD1. CDR3 length equals 16 residues. V was clipped by 1 base and J by 2 bases; unmatched bases: 4. Germline V lookup: CDR1 SGHKS, CDR2 YYEKEE (reference sequence). CDR3 in amino acids: CASSLQGQGTYNEQFF. In nucleotides, the CDR3 is TGTGCCAGCAGCTTGCAGGGACAGGGAACCTACAATGAGCAGTTCTTC.

V is TRBV2 and J is TRBJ2-5; no clear D. The DNA end is more similar to TRBJ2-7, so the J call may be wrong. The CDR3 is made up of 14 amino acids. CDR1 SNHLY and CDR2 FYNNEI come from the germline V gene. CDR3 in DNA: TGTGCCAGCAGTGAAGAGCTGTACTCCTACGAGCAGTACTTC. It encodes CASSEELYSYEQYF.